This TCR beta chain was identified during a study of T-cell memory formation after mild COVID-19. Via MiXCR, TCRdb re-called the 5' RACE reads, giving one row per CDR3 protein. The sample has 500,000 to 600,000 distinct CDR3 sequences, under 20% seen once. This clonotype has just a few counts. Source material: PBMCs or a T cell subset sorted from them (not recorded which). The origin of this receptor is an adult woman who had mild COVID-19 (a few samples of this study predate the infection). Cell type and time point are not known.

Here the CDR3 reads CASSSRGTLYEQYF. CDR3 DNA: TGCGCCAGCAGCTCGAGGGGGACTCTCTACGAGCAGTACTTC. J is TRBJ2-7 and V is TRBV5-1; D may match TRBD1 or TRBD2 (6 bases each). Germline V gene lookup returns CDR1 SGHRS and CDR2 YFSETQ. Trimming removed 3 bases at V and 3 bases at J, with 13 bases between. The CDR3 contains 14 residues.